This T cell receptor beta chain comes out of a study of blood T cell repertoires in COVID-19. Looking at the study overall: The United States, Italy and Spain provided the acute and convalescent COVID-19 samples.

Profiled with immunoSEQ multiplex PCR; TCRdb holds only in-frame clones, not every one. This table holds about 110,000 clones, about 90% found once. The V gene's germline CDR1 is SNHLY and CDR2 FYNNEI. V was cut by 5 bases and J by 2 bases, with 10 bases left in between. The CDR3 loop spans 14 amino acids. The sequence came from a human donor in a cohort sampled during active COVID-19. The sample comprised peripheral blood. J is TRBJ1-3 and V is TRBV2; a possible D gene is TRBD1 (5 bases). The CDR3 loop reads CASSPSGPGNTIYF. CDR3 nucleotides: TGTGCCAGCAGTCCCTCAGGGCCTGGAAACACCATATATTTT.